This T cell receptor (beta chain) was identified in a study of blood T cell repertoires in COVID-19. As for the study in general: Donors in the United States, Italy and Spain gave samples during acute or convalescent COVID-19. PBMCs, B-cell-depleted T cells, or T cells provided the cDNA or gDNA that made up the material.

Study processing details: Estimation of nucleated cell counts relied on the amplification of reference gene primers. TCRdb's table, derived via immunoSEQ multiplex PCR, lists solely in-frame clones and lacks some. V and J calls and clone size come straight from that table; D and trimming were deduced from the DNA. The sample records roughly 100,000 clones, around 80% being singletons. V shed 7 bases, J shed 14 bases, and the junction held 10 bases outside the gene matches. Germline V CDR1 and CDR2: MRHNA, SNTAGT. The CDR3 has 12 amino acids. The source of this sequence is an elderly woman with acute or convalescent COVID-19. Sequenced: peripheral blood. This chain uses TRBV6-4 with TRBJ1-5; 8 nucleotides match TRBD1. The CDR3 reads CASTFPPDREHF. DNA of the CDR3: TGTGCCAGCACCTTTCCCCCGGACAGGGAGCATTTT.